The sequence of this TCR beta chain was determined in a study of T cells in Graves' hyperthyroidism and ophthalmopathy. As for the study in general: Peripheral blood was taken when the disease was first diagnosed, before any treatment began.

General study findings and limits: Ophthalmopathy stood apart from stable hyperthyroidism in a 13 V-J model. The model anticipated ophthalmopathy a median approximately six months pre-onset.

RNA transcripts provided the source from which TCR beta CDR3 regions were amplified. HTBI primers were the set used in a first-round RT-PCR of the TCR CDR3. TCRdb re-called the multiplex PCR reads with MiXCR, one entry per CDR3 protein. The sample consists of a few hundred thousand distinct CDR3 sequences, about a fifth of them appearing once. The CDR3 extends over 15 amino acids. V lost 7 bases, J lost 3 bases, and 16 bases lay in between. Germline V gene sequence: CDR1 MDHEN, CDR2 SYDVKM. Patients aged 18 to 65 had newly diagnosed hyperthyroidism lasting under 2 months. This clonotype was seen repeatedly, ten times or more. Its target is unknown.

The material sequenced was blood. The clonotype was recovered from a man between 18 and 29 years old with Graves' hyperthyroidism. The rearrangement joins TRBV28 to TRBJ1-5, with TRBD1 as a possible D gene (6 bases). CDR3 coding DNA: TGTGCCAGCACCTCACTACAGGGTATCAATCAGCCCCAGCATTTT. Translated: CASTSLQGINQPQHF.